This TCR beta chain was observed in a study of shared clonotypes between healthy human individuals. The CDR3 has 11 residues. Germline V gene lookup returns CDR1 WNHNN and CDR2 SYGVQD (reference sequence). V lost 10 bases and J 6 bases, leaving 13 bases between the germline ends. This clone was recorded once. Terminally differentiated effector memory CD45RA+ cells were excluded from the naive CD8 cells, which were CD45RO-negative and positively selected for CCR7. Data came from immunoSEQ multiplex PCR; TCRdb stores just in-frame clones and leaves some out. The sample has hundreds of thousands of clones, 90% to 97% seen once.

The TCR originated in a woman under 40 in good health. Specimen: naive CD8+ T cells sorted from blood. The V and J genes are TRBV10-1 and TRBJ2-7; D remains ambiguous. CDR3 amino acids: CATESKVEQYF. The CDR3 DNA reads TGCGCCACGGAGTCGAAGGTCGAGCAGTACTTC.